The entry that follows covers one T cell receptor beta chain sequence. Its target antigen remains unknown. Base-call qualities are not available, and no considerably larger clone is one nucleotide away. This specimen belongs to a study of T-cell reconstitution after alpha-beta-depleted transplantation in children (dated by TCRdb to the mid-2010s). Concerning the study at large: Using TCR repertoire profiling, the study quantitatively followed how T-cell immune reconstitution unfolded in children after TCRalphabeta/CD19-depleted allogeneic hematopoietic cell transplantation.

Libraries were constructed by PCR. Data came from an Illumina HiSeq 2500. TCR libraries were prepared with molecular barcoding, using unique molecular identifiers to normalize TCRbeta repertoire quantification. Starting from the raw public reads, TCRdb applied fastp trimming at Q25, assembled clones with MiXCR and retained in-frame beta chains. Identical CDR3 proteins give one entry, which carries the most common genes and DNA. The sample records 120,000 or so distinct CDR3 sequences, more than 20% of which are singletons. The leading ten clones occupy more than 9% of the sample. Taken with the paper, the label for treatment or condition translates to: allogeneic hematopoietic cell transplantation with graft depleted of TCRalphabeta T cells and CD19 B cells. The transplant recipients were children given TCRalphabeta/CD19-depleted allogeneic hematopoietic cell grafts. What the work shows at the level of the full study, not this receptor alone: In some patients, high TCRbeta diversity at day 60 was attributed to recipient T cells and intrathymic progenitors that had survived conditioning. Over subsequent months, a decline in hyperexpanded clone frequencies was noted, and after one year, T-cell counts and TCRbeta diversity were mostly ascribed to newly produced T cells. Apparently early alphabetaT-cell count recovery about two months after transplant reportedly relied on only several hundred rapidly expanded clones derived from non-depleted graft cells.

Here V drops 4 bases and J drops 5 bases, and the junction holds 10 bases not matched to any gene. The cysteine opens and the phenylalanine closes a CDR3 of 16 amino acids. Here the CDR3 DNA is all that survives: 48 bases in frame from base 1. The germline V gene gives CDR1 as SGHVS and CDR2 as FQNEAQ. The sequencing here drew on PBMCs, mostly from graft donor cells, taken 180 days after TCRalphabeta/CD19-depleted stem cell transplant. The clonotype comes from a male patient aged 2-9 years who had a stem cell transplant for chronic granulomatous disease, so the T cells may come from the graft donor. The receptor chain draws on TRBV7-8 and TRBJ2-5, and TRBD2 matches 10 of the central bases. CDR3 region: CASSSRPGTSVETQYF. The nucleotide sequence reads TGTGCCAGCAGCTCGCGACCCGGGACTAGCGTTGAGACCCAGTACTTC.